This T cell receptor (beta chain) is drawn from a study of identifying expanded T cells in peripheral blood. The data were produced by immunoSEQ multiplex PCR, yet TCRdb's version contains in-frame clones alone and is incomplete. The table lists tens of thousands of clones, roughly 87% of them singletons, with approximately 5% in the top ten. Germline V lookup: CDR1 WSHSY, CDR2 SAAADI. The CDR3 sequence is 14 residues long. V lost 4 bases and J 6 bases, leaving 15 bases between the germline ends. The receptor comes from a person between 18 and 75 years old in good health. Sequenced material: blood. The chain combines TRBV10-2 with TRBJ1-2; unclear D gene. CDR3 DNA sequence: TGCGCCAGCAGTGGATTGCCGGGGTGGGATGGCTACACCTTC. Protein product: CASSGLPGWDGYTF.